The 32 T cell receptor beta chains below all came from one sample that was sequenced in a study of blood T cells in healthy people across ages. With a J-beta primer mix and a sample-barcoded 5' primer, a second PCR ran about 6 to 11 cycles. TCRdb reprocessed the 5' RACE reads with MiXCR, giving one entry per CDR3 protein. The table has 2 million or so distinct CDR3 sequences, about 50% seen once. Sequencing was done on a sample of blood. These receptors came from a woman aged 40 to 50 in good health.

This clonotype turned up a few times. V gene TRBV12-3 or TRBV12-4 combines with J gene TRBJ2-4; 11 positions agree with TRBD2. V lost 6 bases to trimming and J lost 0 bases; unmatched junction nucleotides: 4. CDR3 length: 16 residues. The CDR3 here is CASRLAGDIAKNIQYF. Here the CDR3 DNA reads TGTGCCAGCAGACTAGCGGGGGACATAGCCAAAAACATTCAGTACTTC.

The gene calls are TRBV4-3 and TRBJ2-3; perhaps TRBD2 as D (5 bases). The CDR3 totals 14 residues. CDR1 and CDR2 (germline): LGHNA, YSLEER. Between the trimmed V and J ends, which lost 3 bases and 6 bases, there was a span of 13 bases. Here the CDR3 DNA reads TGCGCCAGCAGCCACGTCGCGGGTGGGGATACGCAGTATTTT. This sequence encodes CASSHVAGGDTQYF.

This rearrangement joins TRBV7-2 to TRBJ1-1; D is possibly TRBD1 (5 bases). The CDR3 is 15 amino acids. V was pared by 4 bases and J by 3 bases, with 15 bases between. Germline V gene lookup returns CDR1 SGHTA and CDR2 FQGNSA. CDR3 in DNA: TGTGCCAGCAGCTCCCAACCCAGGGTGGACACTGAAGCTTTCTTT. Translated: CASSSQPRVDTEAFF.

For the CDR3, the DNA is TGCGCCAGCAGCTTGCCGGACACTGAAGCTTTCTTT. This codes for CASSLPDTEAFF. This chain joins TRBV5-1 and TRBJ1-1; D remains ambiguous. Germline CDR1 reads SGHRS; CDR2 reads YFSETQ. V lost 1 base, J lost 3 bases, and 4 bases lay in between. The CDR3 is 12 amino acids. Filled out from reference TRBV5-1 and TRBJ1-1, the complete variable domain reads KAGVTQTPRYLIKTRGQQVTLSCSPISGHRSVSWYQQTPGQGLQFLFEYFSETQRNKGNFPGRFSGRQFSNSRSEMNVSTLELGDSALYLCASSLPDTEAFFGQGTRLTVV.

The V call is TRBV6-6, the J call TRBJ2-1, with D uncertain. CDR3 length equals 15 residues. With 4 bases removed from V and 2 bases from J, the gap between germline ends came to 12 bases. Germline assignment: CDR1 MNHNY and CDR2 SVGAGI (reference sequence). DNA for the CDR3: TGTGCCAGCAGTTGGCGTGGCCCGGCCTACAATGAGCAGTTCTTC. Translated: CASSWRGPAYNEQFF.

The V gene is TRBV7-9, the J gene TRBJ2-3; no definite D call. CDR3 length: 13 residues. The germline V and J ends were trimmed by 3 bases and 6 bases, with 10 bases remaining between them. Germline CDR1 SEHNR, CDR2 FQNEAQ (reference sequence). Here the CDR3 reads CASSFSTRDTQYF. The CDR3 coding sequence is TGTGCCAGCAGCTTCTCCACGAGGGATACGCAGTATTTT.

This clonotype has just one count. The chain carries TRBV2 and TRBJ1-1, with a possible D match to TRBD1 (5 bases). The CDR3 is 16 amino acids. Looked up from germline, CDR1 is SNHLY and CDR2 is FYNNEI. Trimming cost V 1 base and J 1 base, with 13 bases left between them. CDR3: CASSEVVGVKNTEAFF. CDR3 nucleotides: TGTGCCAGCAGTGAAGTCGTAGGGGTGAAGAACACTGAAGCTTTCTTT.

This chain's CDR3 is CASSYDSQATIWGYTF. DNA of the CDR3: TGTGCCAGCAGTTACGACAGCCAGGCCACGATATGGGGCTACACCTTC. This chain uses TRBV6-2 or TRBV6-3 with TRBJ1-2, with a weak D call TRBD1 (5 bases). CDR1 is MNHEY, CDR2 SVGEGT, per germline. The CDR3 extends over 16 amino acids. Trimming left V 2 bases short and J 8 bases short, with 21 bases between.

CDR3 in DNA: TGCAGTGCTGTGGGACAGGGAGGGGGTGGAAACATTCAGTACTTC. It is translated as CSAVGQGGGGNIQYF. The rearrangement links TRBV20-1 to TRBJ2-4; 9 positions agree with TRBD1. CDR1 is DFQATT and CDR2 is SNEGSKA in the germline V gene (reference sequence). The CDR3 runs 15 residues. The ends lost 5 bases at V and 6 bases at J; junction bases unmatched: 11.

V is TRBV3-1 and J is TRBJ2-5; D is unresolved. Germline loops: CDR1 LGHDT, CDR2 YNNKEL (reference sequence). V lost 2 bases and J 3 bases, leaving 13 bases between the germline ends. The CDR3 runs 15 residues. The DNA of the CDR3 is TGTGCCAGCAGCCAACTCGACATTCAGAAAGAGACCCAGTACTTC. This encodes CASSQLDIQKETQYF.

The V gene is TRBV20-1, the J gene TRBJ2-7; D possibly corresponds to TRBD1 (8 bases). The assigned J gene may be wrong: the sequence end matches TRBJ2-5 better. CDR1 DFQATT and CDR2 SNEGSKA come from the germline V gene (reference sequence). The CDR3 extends over 19 amino acids. As DNA, the CDR3 is TGCAGTGCTAGGGGTCTTAAGCATTCACAGGGGGGGACGTGGGAGACCCAGTACTTC. The encoded protein is CSARGLKHSQGGTWETQYF.

The rearrangement uses TRBV21-1 and TRBJ2-1; the table's D gene call, TRBD1, was not cross checked with the DNA. TRBV21-1 is a pseudogene locus. This CDR3 is built from 16 residues. Written as DNA, the CDR3 is TGTGCCAGCAGCAAGGTGGGGACCCCGGCACGGAATGAGCAGTTCTTC. Protein product: CASSKVGTPARNEQFF.

The table lists this clonotype with a count of one. The chain recombines TRBV12-3 or TRBV12-4 with TRBJ1-2; TRBD1 matches at 7 bases. V shed 4 bases, J shed 4 bases, and the junction held 6 bases outside the gene matches. This CDR3 contains 14 residues. DNA of the CDR3: TGTGCCAGCAGTTACCGACAGGGAATCTATGGCTACACCTTC. This sequence encodes CASSYRQGIYGYTF.

The V and J genes are TRBV7-6 and TRBJ2-1; TRBD1 might be the D (5 bases). The CDR3 extends over 13 amino acids. Trimming cost V 5 bases and J 6 bases, with 11 bases left between them. Germline-derived CDR1 and CDR2 are SGHVS and FNYEAQ. The CDR3 region is CASSEDTLNEQFF. Written as DNA, the CDR3 is TGTGCCAGCAGCGAGGACACCCTCAATGAGCAGTTCTTC.

The chain couples TRBV4-1 to TRBJ2-5; 8 nucleotides match TRBD1. CDR1 is MGHRA, CDR2 YSYEKL, per germline. V gave up 1 base and J gave up 5 bases; unmatched junction bases: 15. The CDR3 is 18 amino acids. In DNA, the CDR3 is TGCGCCAGCAGCCAAGTTGAGGACCGGGGGACAGGATGGGAGACCCAGTACTTC. As protein: CASSQVEDRGTGWETQYF.

This clonotype was picked up a small number of times. The J gene is TRBJ2-7, the V gene TRBV27, with TRBD1 matching 8 bases. With V trimmed by 5 bases and J by 5 bases, 11 bases remained unmatched. CDR1 is MNHEY and CDR2 is SMNVEV in the germline V gene (reference sequence). The CDR3 is 15 amino acids. The CDR3 sequence is CASSISRDRTNEQYF. For the CDR3, the DNA is TGTGCCAGCAGTATAAGCCGGGACAGGACTAACGAGCAGTACTTC.

This chain uses TRBV6-2 or TRBV6-3 with TRBJ2-5, with D possibly being TRBD2 (6 bases). CDR1 is MNHEY, CDR2 SVGEGT, per germline. Deletions cut 7 bases from V and 2 bases from J, with 14 bases between. The CDR3 has 14 amino acids. CDR3 sequence (DNA): TGTGCCAGCACCTACCCCGCGGGGCAAGAGACCCAGTACTTC. Encoded protein: CASTYPAGQETQYF.

V is TRBV11-2 and J is TRBJ2-1, with no clear D. Trimming shortened V by 1 base and J by 9 bases, and 4 bases separated the two germline ends. From germline, CDR1 is SGHAT and CDR2 FQNNGV. This CDR3 spans 11 amino acids. CDR3 in DNA: TGTGCCAGCAGCTTAGTGGCTGAGCAGTTCTTC. Its translation: CASSLVAEQFF.

J is TRBJ2-5 and V is TRBV3-1, with 10 nucleotides matching TRBD2. The germline V gene encodes CDR1 LGHDT and CDR2 YNNKEL (reference sequence). The CDR3 covers 17 residues. J was trimmed by 3 bases and V by 0 bases; bases with no gene match: 7. The CDR3 DNA follows: TGTGCCAGCAGCCAAGATCTTCCTAGCGGGGGCAAAGAGACCCAGTACTTC. Its protein is CASSQDLPSGGKETQYF.

This sequence joins TRBV20-1 and TRBJ2-1, with 11 positions matching TRBD2. V lost 1 base, J lost 8 bases, and 7 bases stayed unmatched. This CDR3 spans 15 amino acids. The germline V gene encodes CDR1 DFQATT and CDR2 SNEGSKA (reference sequence). CDR3 in amino acids: CSARVAGGPFDEQFF. The CDR3 DNA follows: TGCAGTGCTAGAGTAGCGGGGGGGCCTTTCGATGAGCAGTTCTTC.

The sample holds one count of this clonotype. A much bigger clone sits one base away, suggesting this may be a read error. J is TRBJ2-7 and V is TRBV20-1; 7 bases are shared with TRBD1. Germline CDR1 and CDR2: DFQATT and SNEGSKA (reference sequence). The CDR3 covers 13 residues. CDR3: CSAPSDRAYGQYF. The CDR3 DNA reads TGCAGTGCCCCAAGCGACAGGGCCTACGGGCAGTACTTC.

The chain joins TRBV4-3 to TRBJ2-5; tentatively, D is TRBD2 (6 bases). Trimming stripped 2 bases from V and 3 bases from J, with 13 bases between. There are 15 residues in the CDR3. Germline CDR1 LGHNA, CDR2 YSLEER. The CDR3 reads CASSQLGGAEETQYF. For the CDR3, the DNA is TGCGCCAGCAGCCAATTAGGCGGGGCCGAAGAGACCCAGTACTTC.

V usage is TRBV15 and J usage is TRBJ1-2; the D gene is possibly TRBD1 (5 bases). With 0 bases removed from V and 0 bases from J, the gap between germline ends came to 8 bases. Per germline, CDR1 LNHNV and CDR2 YYDKDF (reference sequence). This CDR3 contains 15 residues. The CDR3 sequence: CATSRDRGANYGYTF. DNA for the CDR3: TGTGCCACCAGCAGAGATAGGGGAGCTAACTATGGCTACACCTTC.

V usage is TRBV7-2 and J usage is TRBJ2-3; D perhaps matches TRBD1 (5 bases). V was trimmed by 7 bases and J by 0 bases, leaving 11 bases between them. The CDR3 runs to 14 residues. Germline V CDR1 and CDR2: SGHTA, FQGNSA. The CDR3, as DNA: TGTGCCAGCAACCCAGGGTCCAGCACAGATACGCAGTATTTT. It translates to CASNPGSSTDTQYF. The whole variable domain, remainder taken from reference TRBV7-2 and TRBJ2-3, is GAGVSQSPSNKVTEKGKDVELRCDPISGHTALYWYRQSLGQGLEFLIYFQGNSAPDKSGLPSDRFSAERTGGSVSTLTIQRTQQEDSAVYLCASNPGSSTDTQYFGPGTRLTVL.

The chain joins TRBV5-1 to TRBJ2-3; 10 bases are shared with TRBD2. The CDR3 is 15 amino acids. CDR1 and CDR2 from the germline V gene are SGHRS and YFSETQ. V gave up 4 bases and J gave up 8 bases; unmatched junction bases: 10. The CDR3 nucleotides read TGCGCCAGCAGCCCCCGCCCTAGCGGGGGTACTACGCAGTATTTT. Residues: CASSPRPSGGTTQYF. The entire variable domain, with the rest obtained from reference TRBV5-1 and TRBJ2-3, is as follows: KAGVTQTPRYLIKTRGQQVTLSCSPISGHRSVSWYQQTPGQGLQFLFEYFSETQRNKGNFPGRFSGRQFSNSRSEMNVSTLELGDSALYLCASSPRPSGGTTQYFGPGTRLTVL.

The V call is TRBV29-1, the J call TRBJ2-3; D gene uncertain. With 1 base removed from V and 0 bases from J, the gap between germline ends came to 8 bases. The CDR3 length is 14 residues. CDR1 and CDR2 (germline): SQVTM, ANQGSEA. In DNA, the CDR3 is TGCAGCGTTGAAGTCGACACTAGCACAGATACGCAGTATTTT. Translating it yields CSVEVDTSTDTQYF.

This clonotype was seen more than once but under ten times. The chain combines TRBV5-1 with TRBJ2-1; D may be TRBD1 (5 bases). Per the germline V gene, CDR1 is SGHRS and CDR2 is YFSETQ. V was clipped by 0 bases and J by 1 base, with 11 bases between them. This CDR3 comprises 16 residues. CDR3 bases: TGCGCCAGCAGCTTGGATTTACAGGATTCCTACAATGAGCAGTTCTTC. As protein: CASSLDLQDSYNEQFF. The full variable domain, with the rest looked up from reference TRBV5-1 and TRBJ2-1, is KAGVTQTPRYLIKTRGQQVTLSCSPISGHRSVSWYQQTPGQGLQFLFEYFSETQRNKGNFPGRFSGRQFSNSRSEMNVSTLELGDSALYLCASSLDLQDSYNEQFFGPGTRLTVL.

The V gene is TRBV20-1, the J gene TRBJ2-1, with 9 bases lining up with TRBD2. Germline CDR1 DFQATT, CDR2 SNEGSKA (reference sequence). This CDR3 contains 15 residues. V dropped 1 base and J dropped 9; count of bases not matched to a gene: 10. This chain's CDR3 is CSARVASGARGEQFF. Written as DNA, the CDR3 is TGCAGTGCTAGAGTGGCTAGCGGGGCGAGAGGTGAGCAGTTCTTC.

The chain joins TRBV6-6 to TRBJ1-2; 9 nucleotides align to TRBD1. The V gene's germline CDR1 is MNHNY and CDR2 SVGAGI (reference sequence). This CDR3 spans 13 amino acids. The ends lost 9 bases at V and 4 bases at J; junction bases unmatched: 6. The CDR3 coding sequence is TGTGCCAGTGGACAGGGGCAGGTCTATGGCTACACCTTC. Translation: CASGQGQVYGYTF.

This clonotype is a singleton in its sample. The chain couples TRBV24-1 to TRBJ2-7; D perhaps matches TRBD2 (6 bases). This CDR3 comprises 14 residues. Germline CDR1 is KGHDR and CDR2 is SFDVKD. Trimming left V 4 bases short and J 7 bases short, with 16 bases between. CDR3 in amino acids: CATSEGRGRLEQYF. The CDR3, as DNA: TGTGCCACCAGTGAGGGGCGGGGTCGGCTGGAGCAGTACTTC.

For this clonotype: A read error may produce the germline difference seen at one junction end. This chain joins TRBV9 and TRBJ1-1; no reliable D call. This CDR3 spans 14 amino acids. The V gene's germline CDR1 is SGDLS and CDR2 YYNGEE. This CDR3 reads CAGSVATRNTEAFF. The CDR3 DNA reads as TGTGCCGGCAGCGTAGCTACTCGCAACACTGAAGCTTTCTTT.

The chain carries TRBV4-3 and TRBJ1-1; 8 nucleotides match TRBD1. The CDR3 loop spans 15 amino acids. V shed 2 bases, J shed 4 bases, and the junction held 6 bases outside the gene matches. CDR1 is LGHNA and CDR2 is YSLEER in the germline V gene. CDR3 nucleotides: TGCGCCAGCAGCCAAACAACAGGGGGGGTCACTGAAGCTTTCTTT. Encoded protein: CASSQTTGGVTEAFF.